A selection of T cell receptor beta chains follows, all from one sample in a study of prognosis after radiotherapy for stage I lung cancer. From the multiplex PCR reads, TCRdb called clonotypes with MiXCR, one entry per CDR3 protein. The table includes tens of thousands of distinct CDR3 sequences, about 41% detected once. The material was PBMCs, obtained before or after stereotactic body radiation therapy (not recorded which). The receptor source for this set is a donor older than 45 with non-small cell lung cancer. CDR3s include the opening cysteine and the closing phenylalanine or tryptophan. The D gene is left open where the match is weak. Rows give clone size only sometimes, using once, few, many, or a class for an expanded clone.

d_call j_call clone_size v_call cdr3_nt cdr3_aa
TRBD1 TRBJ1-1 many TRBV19 TGTGCCAGTAGTATCTACGGACAGGGTAACACTGAAGCTTTCTTT CASSIYGQGNTEAFF
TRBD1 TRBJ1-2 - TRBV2 TGTGCCAGCAGTCGAACAGGGGGCTCGAACTATGGCTACACCTTC CASSRTGGSNYGYTF
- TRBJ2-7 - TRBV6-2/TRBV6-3 TGTGCCAGCAGTGAATTGGGGGGGCAGCAGTACTTC CASSELGGQQYF
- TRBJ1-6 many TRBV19 TGTGCCAGTAGTATGGGGGGGCCACCTCAACCTTCACCCCTCCACTTT CASSMGGPPQPSPLHF
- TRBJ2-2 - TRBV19 TGTGCCAGTAGTTTAGCGTGGGGGATGAACACCGGGGATCTGTTTTTT CASSLAWGMNTGDLFF
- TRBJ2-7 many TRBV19 TGTGCCAGTAGTGACTCCAGGGATTCCTACGAGCAGTACTTC CASSDSRDSYEQYF
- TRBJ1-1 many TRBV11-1 TGTGCCAGCAGCCGCTACTCCAGTCGGGGGAACACTGAAGCTTTCTTT CASSRYSSRGNTEAFF
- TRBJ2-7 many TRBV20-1 TGCAGTGCTTCTAACAGGGAAAGGACCTACGAGCAGTACTTC CSASNRERTYEQYF
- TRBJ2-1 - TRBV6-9 TGTGCCAGCATTTACTCCCAGGGGGACTCCCAGAGCTCCTACAATGAGCAGTTCTTC CASIYSQGDSQSSYNEQFF
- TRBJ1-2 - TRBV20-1 TGCAGTGCCTCGACCCAGGTACGAAGTGGCTACACCTTC CSASTQVRSGYTF
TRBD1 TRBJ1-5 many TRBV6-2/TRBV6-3 TGTGCCAGCAGGGGACAGACCAATCAGCCCCAGCATTTT CASRGQTNQPQHF
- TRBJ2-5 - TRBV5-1 TGCGCCAGCAGCTTGGATCAGGAGACCCAGTACTTC CASSLDQETQYF
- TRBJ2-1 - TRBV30 TGTGCCTGGACCCTCCATGGGGGGACTTGGAACAATGAGCAGTTCTTC CAWTLHGGTWNNEQFF
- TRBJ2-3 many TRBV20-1 TGCAGTGTATTTGGAGCCACAGATACGCAGTATTTT CSVFGATDTQYF
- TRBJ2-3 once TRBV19 TGTGCCAGTAGACAAACCGAGTGGCGACAGTATTTT CASRQTEWRQYF
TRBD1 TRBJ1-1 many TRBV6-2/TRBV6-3 TGTGCCAGCAGTGTACAGGGGTACTCAACTGAAGCTTTCTTT CASSVQGYSTEAFF
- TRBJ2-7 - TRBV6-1 TGTGCCAGCAGTCAACGGGGGGAGCAGTACTTC CASSQRGEQYF
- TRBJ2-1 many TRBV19 TGTGCCAGTCGAAACTACAATGAGCAGTTCTTC CASRNYNEQFF
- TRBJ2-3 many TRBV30 TGTGCCTGGAGATCACAGGGAGTGTTCACAGATACGCAGTATTTT CAWRSQGVFTDTQYF
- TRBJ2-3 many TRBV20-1 TGCAGTGCTGCCCGGGAAACAGATACGCAGTATTTT CSAARETDTQYF
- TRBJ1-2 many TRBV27 TGTGCCAGCAGTCGGGGTGCTTTCAACTATGGCTACACCTTC CASSRGAFNYGYTF
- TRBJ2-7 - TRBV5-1 TGCGCCAGCAGCTTGGGAGCAGTCTACTACGAGCAGTACTTC CASSLGAVYYEQYF
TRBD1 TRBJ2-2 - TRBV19 TGTGCCACCAGACAGGGGTCGAACACCGGGGAGCTGTTTTTT CATRQGSNTGELFF
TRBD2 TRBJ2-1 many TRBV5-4 TGTGCCAGCAGCTTTCTAGCGGGGGGGAATGAGCAGTTCTTC CASSFLAGGNEQFF
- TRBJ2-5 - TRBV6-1 TGTGCCAGCATTGAGTCACGGGGCTATGAGACCCAGTACTTC CASIESRGYETQYF
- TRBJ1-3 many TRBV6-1 TGTGCCAGCAGTCAAAACAGGAACTCTGGAAACACCATATATTTT CASSQNRNSGNTIYF
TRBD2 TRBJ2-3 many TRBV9 TGTGCCAGCAGCGTAGGACTAGCGGGGGGTGGTAGGCAGTATTTT CASSVGLAGGGRQYF